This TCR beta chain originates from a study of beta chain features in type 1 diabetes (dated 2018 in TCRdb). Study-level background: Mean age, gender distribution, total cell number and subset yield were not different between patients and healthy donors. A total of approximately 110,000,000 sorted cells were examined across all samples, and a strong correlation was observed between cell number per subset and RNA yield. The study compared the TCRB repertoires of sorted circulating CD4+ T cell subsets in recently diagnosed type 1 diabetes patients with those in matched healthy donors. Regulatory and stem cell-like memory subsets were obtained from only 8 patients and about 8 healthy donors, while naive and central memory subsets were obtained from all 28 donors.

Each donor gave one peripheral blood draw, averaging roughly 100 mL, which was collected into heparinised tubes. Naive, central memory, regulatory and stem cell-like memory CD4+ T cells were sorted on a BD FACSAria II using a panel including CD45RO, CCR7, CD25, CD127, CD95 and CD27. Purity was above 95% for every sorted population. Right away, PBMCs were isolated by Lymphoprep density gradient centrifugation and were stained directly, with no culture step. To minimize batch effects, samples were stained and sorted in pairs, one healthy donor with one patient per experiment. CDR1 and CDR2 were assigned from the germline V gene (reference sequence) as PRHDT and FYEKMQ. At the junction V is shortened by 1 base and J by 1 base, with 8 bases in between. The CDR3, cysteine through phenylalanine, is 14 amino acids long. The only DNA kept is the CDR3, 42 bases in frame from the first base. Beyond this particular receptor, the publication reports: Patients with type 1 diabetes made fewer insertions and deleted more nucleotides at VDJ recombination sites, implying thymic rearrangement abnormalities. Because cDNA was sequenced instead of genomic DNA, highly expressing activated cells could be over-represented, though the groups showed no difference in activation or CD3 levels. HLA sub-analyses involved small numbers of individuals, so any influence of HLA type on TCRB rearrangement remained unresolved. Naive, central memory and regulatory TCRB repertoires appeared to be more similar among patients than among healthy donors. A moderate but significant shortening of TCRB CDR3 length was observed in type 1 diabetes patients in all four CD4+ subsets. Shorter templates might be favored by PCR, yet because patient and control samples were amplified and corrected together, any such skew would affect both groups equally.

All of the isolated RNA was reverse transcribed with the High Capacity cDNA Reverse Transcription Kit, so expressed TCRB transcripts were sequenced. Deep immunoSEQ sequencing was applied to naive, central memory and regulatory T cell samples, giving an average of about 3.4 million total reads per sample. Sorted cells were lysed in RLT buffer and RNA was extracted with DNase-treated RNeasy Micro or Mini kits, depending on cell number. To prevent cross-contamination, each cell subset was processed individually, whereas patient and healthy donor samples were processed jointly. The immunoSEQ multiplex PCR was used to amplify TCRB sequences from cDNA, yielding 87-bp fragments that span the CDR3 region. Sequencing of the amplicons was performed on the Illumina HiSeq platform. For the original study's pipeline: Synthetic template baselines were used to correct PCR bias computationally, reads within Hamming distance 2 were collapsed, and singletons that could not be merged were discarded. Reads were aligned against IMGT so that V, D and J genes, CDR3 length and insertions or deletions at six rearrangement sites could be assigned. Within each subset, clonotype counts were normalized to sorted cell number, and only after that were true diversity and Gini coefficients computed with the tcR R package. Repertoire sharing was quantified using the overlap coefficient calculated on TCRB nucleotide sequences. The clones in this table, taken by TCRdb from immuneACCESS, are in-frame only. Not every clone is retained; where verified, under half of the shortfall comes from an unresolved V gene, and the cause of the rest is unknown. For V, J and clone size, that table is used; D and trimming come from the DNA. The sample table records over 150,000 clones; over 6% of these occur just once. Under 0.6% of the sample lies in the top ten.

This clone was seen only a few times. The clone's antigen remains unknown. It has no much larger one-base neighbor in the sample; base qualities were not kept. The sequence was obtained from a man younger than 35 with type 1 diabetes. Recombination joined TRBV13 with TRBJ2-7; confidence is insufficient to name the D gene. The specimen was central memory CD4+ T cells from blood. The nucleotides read TGTGCCAGCAGCTTAGTGTCCGGTTCCTACGAGCAGTACTTC. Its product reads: CASSLVSGSYEQYF.